Below, one T cell receptor (beta chain) is given with its context. The junction does not match germline at one end; this may be a read error. A modified ARM-PCR protocol with three rounds of nested PCR amplified TCRbeta. TCRdb processed the multiplex PCR reads anew with MiXCR; each CDR3 protein has one entry. The data contain tens of thousands of distinct CDR3 sequences, nearly 70% of them singletons. This record belongs to a study of tumor and adjacent non-tumor tissue in lung cancer. The template was RNA from unsorted bulk tissue. Per germline, CDR1 MNHEY and CDR2 SVGAGI. CDR3 length equals 15 residues.

The chain recombines TRBV6-5 with TRBJ2-3; no reliable D call. This clonotype was obtained from a woman between 70 and 85 years old with non-small cell lung cancer. Source material: lung tumor tissue. CDR3 nucleotides: TGTGCTAGCAGCTCCCTAGGTCGCTTGGGAGATACGCAGTATTTT. Amino acid sequence: CASSSLGRLGDTQYF.